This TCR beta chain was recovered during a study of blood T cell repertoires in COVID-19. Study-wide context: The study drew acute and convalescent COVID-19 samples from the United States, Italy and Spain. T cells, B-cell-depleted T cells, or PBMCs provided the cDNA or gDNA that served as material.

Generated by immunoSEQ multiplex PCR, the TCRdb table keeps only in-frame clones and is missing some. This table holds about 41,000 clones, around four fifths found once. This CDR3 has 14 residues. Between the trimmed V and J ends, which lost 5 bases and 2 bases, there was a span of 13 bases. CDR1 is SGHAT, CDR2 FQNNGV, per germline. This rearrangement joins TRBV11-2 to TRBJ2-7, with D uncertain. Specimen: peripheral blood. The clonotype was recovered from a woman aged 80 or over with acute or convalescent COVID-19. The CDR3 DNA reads TGTGCCAGCAGCCCGCTCGGAGTTACCTACGAGCAGTACTTC. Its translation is CASSPLGVTYEQYF.